The 17 T cell receptor beta chains below come from one sample, sequenced in a study of blood T cell repertoires in COVID-19. Profiling relied on immunoSEQ multiplex PCR, and the TCRdb table lists in-frame clones only, not all of them. The data contain over 75,000 clones, around 80% of them seen just once; the ten biggest clones take up around 20%. The specimen was peripheral blood. These receptors all come from a woman aged 45-65 years with acute or convalescent COVID-19.

The chain couples TRBV3-1 (or the pseudogene TRBV3-2) to TRBJ1-1, with D perhaps TRBD1 (5 bases). Per germline, CDR1 LGHDT and CDR2 YNNKEL (reference sequence). V lost 3 bases, J lost 4 bases, and 18 bases lay in between. CDR3 length equals 16 residues. CDR3 region: CASSQRKTGAVTEAFF. The CDR3 DNA reads TGTGCCAGCAGCCAGAGAAAAACTGGGGCAGTCACTGAAGCTTTCTTT.

The V gene is TRBV2, the J gene TRBJ2-3; 11 nucleotides align to TRBD2. The CDR3 contains 15 residues. The V and J ends lost 4 bases and 3 bases, in that order; junction bases with no gene match: 3. Germline lookup yields CDR1 SNHLY and CDR2 FYNNEI. CDR3 nucleotides: TGTGCCAGCAGTGGGATAGCGGGGGGGACAGATACGCAGTATTTT. Encoded protein: CASSGIAGGTDTQYF. Looking up the rest from reference TRBV2 and TRBJ2-3 gives the full variable domain: EPEVTQTPSHQVTQMGQEVILRCVPISNHLYFYWYRQILGQKVEFLVSFYNNEISEKSEIFDDQFSVERPDGSNFTLKIRSTKLEDSAMYFCASSGIAGGTDTQYFGPGTRLTVL.

The chain joins TRBV27 to TRBJ2-5; weak D call: TRBD2 (6 bases). The V gene lost 6 bases and the J gene lost 5 bases, with 22 bases spanning the gap. The CDR3 loop spans 16 amino acids. From germline, CDR1 is MNHEY and CDR2 SMNVEV (reference sequence). The CDR3 DNA is TGTGCCAGCAGCCCCTCGAGGCGGGACCCCCGGGAGACCCAGTACTTC. The encoded protein is CASSPSRRDPRETQYF.

The CDR3 region has the DNA TGTGCTAGTGGTTTAAACCGGGACAATGGGCCCCTCCACTTT. Protein sequence: CASGLNRDNGPLHF. This rearrangement joins TRBV12-5 to TRBJ1-6; D is perhaps TRBD1 (6 bases). Germline values: CDR1 LGHNT, CDR2 FRNRAP. The CDR3 sequence is 14 residues long. V was clipped by 3 bases and J by 13 bases, with 16 bases between them.

The chain is built from TRBV27 and TRBJ1-1, with D maybe TRBD1 (5 bases). Trimming cost V 5 bases and J 7 bases, with 14 bases left between them. The CDR3 has 13 residues. Germline CDR1 and CDR2: MNHEY and SMNVEV (reference sequence). The CDR3 here is CASSPGRGGEAFF. Here the CDR3 DNA reads TGTGCCAGCAGTCCCGGTAGGGGAGGTGAAGCTTTCTTT.

The chain couples TRBV6-1 to TRBJ1-1, with TRBD1 matching 9 bases. The CDR3 sequence is 15 residues long. The germline CDR1 and CDR2 sequences are MNHNS and SASEGT. The trim removed 0 bases at V and 5 bases at J, leaving 4 bases unmatched. CDR3 in amino acids: CASSEAGTGQTEAFF. The CDR3 region has the DNA TGTGCCAGCAGTGAAGCTGGGACAGGGCAGACTGAAGCTTTCTTT.

This chain connects TRBV19 to TRBJ2-1; the match to TRBD2 covers 15 bases. Trimming at V came to 5 bases and at J to 4 bases, leaving 3 bases not matched to a gene. CDR3 size: 16 residues. The V gene's germline CDR1 is LNHDA and CDR2 SQIVND (reference sequence). The CDR3 is CASSLGTSGRYNEQFF. The CDR3 nucleotides are TGTGCCAGTAGTCTTGGGACTAGCGGGAGGTACAATGAGCAGTTCTTC.

The chain carries TRBV5-1 and TRBJ2-3, with TRBD1 identical over 11 bases. V was pared by 4 bases and J by 6 bases, with 7 bases of the junction left unmatched. The CDR3 contains 15 residues. The germline V gene encodes CDR1 SGHRS and CDR2 YFSETQ. The CDR3 region has the DNA TGCGCCAGCAGCCCGGGACAGGGGGGCTCGGATACGCAGTATTTT. Translating gives CASSPGQGGSDTQYF.

This rearrangement joins TRBV13 to TRBJ2-7, with TRBD2 identical over 7 bases. After removal of 4 bases from V and 2 bases from J, the junction contained 5 bases not matched to a gene. Germline V gene sequence: CDR1 PRHDT, CDR2 FYEKMQ (reference sequence). The CDR3 covers 14 residues. For the CDR3, the DNA is TGTGCCAGCAGCTACTCGGGGGGAACCTACGAGCAGTACTTC. Its translation: CASSYSGGTYEQYF.

V is TRBV6-5 and J is TRBJ2-3; 9 nucleotides align to TRBD2. The CDR3 sequence is 14 residues long. With 2 bases clipped from V and 6 bases from J, the junction kept 3 bases outside the gene matches. Germline V gene lookup returns CDR1 MNHEY and CDR2 SVGAGI. The CDR3 loop reads CASSYRSGGDTQYF. The DNA for the CDR3 is TGTGCCAGCAGTTACCGTAGCGGGGGTGATACGCAGTATTTT.

The chain is built from TRBV12-5 and TRBJ1-2; D gene ambiguous. This CDR3 comprises 12 residues. Germline values: CDR1 LGHNT, CDR2 FRNRAP. Between the trimmed V and J ends, which lost 2 bases and 5 bases, there was a span of 6 bases. The DNA of the CDR3 is TGTGCTAGTGGTTTGAACCAGTATGGCTACACCTTC. It encodes CASGLNQYGYTF.

This sequence joins TRBV7-2 and TRBJ2-5; D gene ambiguous. Trimming shortened V by 3 bases and J by 4 bases, and 6 bases separated the two germline ends. This CDR3 has 12 amino acids. Per the germline V gene, CDR1 is SGHTA and CDR2 is FQGNSA. The CDR3 nucleotides read TGTGCCAGCAGCTTTACATTAGAGACCCAGTACTTC. Its translation is CASSFTLETQYF.

The gene calls are TRBV19 and TRBJ2-2; 9 positions agree with TRBD2. From germline, CDR1 is LNHDA and CDR2 SQIVND (reference sequence). V was clipped by 7 bases and J by 3 bases; unmatched bases: 3. This CDR3 is built from 14 residues. CDR3 region: CASNERGDTGELFF. DNA for the CDR3: TGTGCCAGTAACGAGCGGGGGGACACCGGGGAGCTGTTTTTT.

This clone was detected only once. The rearrangement joins TRBV7-2 to TRBJ2-7; D unclear. The CDR3 is 11 residues long. Germline values: CDR1 SGHTA, CDR2 FQGNSA. The germline V and J ends were trimmed by 4 bases and 6 bases, with 7 bases remaining between them. CDR3 residues: CASSSSLEQYF. As DNA, the CDR3 is TGTGCCAGCAGCTCCTCCCTCGAGCAGTACTTC.

The chain links TRBV19 to TRBJ2-1; TRBD2 is a possible D gene (6 bases). Per the germline V gene, CDR1 is LNHDA and CDR2 is SQIVND (reference sequence). Between the trimmed V and J ends, which lost 5 bases and 0 bases, there was a span of 11 bases. This CDR3 comprises 15 residues. In nucleotides, the CDR3 is TGTGCCAGTAGTCGGGACTCCGACTCCTACAATGAGCAGTTCTTC. Residues: CASSRDSDSYNEQFF.

The J gene is TRBJ2-3, the V gene TRBV7-8; D not certain. The CDR3 is 16 residues long. Germline V gene sequence: CDR1 SGHVS, CDR2 FQNEAQ. Deletions cut 0 bases from V and 2 bases from J, with 12 bases between. CDR3 sequence: CASSLAFNYYTDTQYF. CDR3 DNA: TGTGCCAGCAGCTTAGCGTTTAACTACTACACAGATACGCAGTATTTT.

The sample holds a few counts of this clone. The V call is TRBV6-5, the J call TRBJ1-4; D unclear. The germline CDR1 and CDR2 sequences are MNHEY and SVGAGI. Trimming removed 2 bases from V and 0 bases from J, with 4 bases in between. The length of the CDR3 is 14 residues. The CDR3 sequence: CASSYGTTNEKLFF. The CDR3 coding sequence is TGTGCCAGCAGTTACGGCACAACTAATGAAAAACTGTTTTTT.